One sample yielded the 22 T cell receptor beta chains listed below, sequenced in a study. TCRdb independently ran MiXCR on the 5' RACE reads; one entry per CDR3 protein. The profile shows 5,800 or so distinct CDR3 sequences, about 31% of them singletons. The sequenced sample consisted of memory CD4+ T cells sorted from a lymph node. The subset denotes: memory CD4+ T cells, CD4+CD45RO+CD25-. The origin of the receptors is a female donor with breast cancer.

This clonotype was seen more than once but under ten times. Since a much larger clone is just one base distant, this may be a read error. The chain has TRBV4-3 and TRBJ2-4, with 10 bases identical to TRBD2. The CDR3 contains 15 residues. Germline V gene sequence: CDR1 LGHNA, CDR2 YSLEER. This chain's CDR3 is CASSLRTSGQNMQYF. CDR3 nucleotide sequence: TGCGCCAGCAGCCTCCGGACTAGCGGACAAAACATGCAGTACTTC.

This clonotype was observed at least ten times. The chain combines TRBV7-2 with TRBJ1-2, with 7 bases identical to TRBD1. The CDR3 contains 14 residues. Germline lookup yields CDR1 SGHTA and CDR2 FQGNSA. The junction had 4 bases not matched to a gene; V was cut back by 4 bases and J by 2 bases. CDR3 sequence (DNA): TGTGCCAGCAGCTCATCAGGGGGGAACTATGGCTACACCTTC. Protein: CASSSSGGNYGYTF.

In its sample, this clonotype ranks as medium-sized (0.01 to 0.1%). The V call is TRBV6-4, the J call TRBJ2-1; 12 bases are shared with TRBD2. CDR1 is MRHNA, CDR2 SNTAGT, per germline. Trimming at V came to 5 bases and at J to 10 bases, leaving 6 bases not matched to a gene. The CDR3 totals 14 residues. CDR3 bases: TGTGCCAGCAGTCTAGCGGGGGGGAAAAGGGAGCAGTTCTTC. Translated: CASSLAGGKREQFF.

The chain joins TRBV15 to TRBJ2-7; TRBD2 aligns across 12 bases. Germline-derived CDR1 and CDR2 are LNHNV and YYDKDF (reference sequence). V trimming: 5 bases; J trimming: 6 bases; junction bases outside the gene matches: 8. The CDR3 is 15 residues long. The CDR3 DNA reads as TGTGCCACCAGCTCCCTAGCGGGAGGGCCCCGCGAGCAGTACTTC. Residues: CATSSLAGGPREQYF.

The table lists this clonotype with many counts. CDR3 bases: TGCAGTGCTTGGGTCGGGGGGCGGGGAGCAACTAATGAAAAACTGTTTTTT. This codes for CSAWVGGRGATNEKLFF. The genes are TRBV20-1 and TRBJ1-4; TRBD1 is a possible D gene (6 bases). V dropped 5 bases and J dropped 0 bases, with 19 bases sitting between them. The CDR3 loop spans 17 amino acids. CDR1 and CDR2 (germline): DFQATT, SNEGSKA (reference sequence).

A remark on this clonotype: A much larger clone differs from this one at a single base, so this may be a read error. V usage is TRBV5-4 and J usage is TRBJ2-1, with TRBD1 as a possible D gene (5 bases). The CDR3 consists of 15 residues. Trimming pared 2 bases from V and 6 bases from J, leaving 15 bases between. Germline V gene lookup returns CDR1 SGHNT and CDR2 YYREEE (reference sequence). CDR3 protein: CASSLGQGTCNEQFF. DNA for the CDR3: TGTGCCAGCAGCTTAGGGCAGGGAACCTGCAATGAGCAGTTCTTC.

This clonotype was detected a few times. The chain uses TRBV7-3 and TRBJ2-1; the D gene is possibly TRBD2 (6 bases). V was shortened by 3 bases and J by 7 bases, with 10 bases between the two germline ends. CDR3 length equals 13 residues. Germline V gives CDR1 SGHTA, CDR2 FQGTGA. CDR3 residues: CASSLFGGNEQFF. CDR3 sequence (DNA): TGTGCCAGCAGCTTGTTCGGGGGAAATGAGCAGTTCTTC.

V is TRBV20-1 and J is TRBJ2-5; the match to TRBD2 covers 9 bases. This CDR3 spans 18 amino acids. The germline V gene encodes CDR1 DFQATT and CDR2 SNEGSKA (reference sequence). Losses at the gene ends were 4 bases for V and 4 bases for J; bases not matched to a gene: 19. The CDR3 DNA sequence: TGCAGTGCTACTAGCGGGGCCAACACCGGCGGGAAAGGAGAGACCCAGTACTTC. The encoded protein is CSATSGANTGGKGETQYF.

A note on this clonotype: This sequence may be a read error, since a much larger clone differs from it by one base. The rearrangement uses TRBV7-6 and TRBJ2-5, with TRBD2 matching over 8 bases. The CDR3 contains 15 residues. Germline CDR1 and CDR2: SGHVS and FNYEAQ. The CDR3 region is CGSSLARGGPKTQYF. The CDR3 nucleotides read TGTGGCAGCAGCTTAGCCCGCGGGGGGCCAAAGACCCAGTACTTC.

The gene calls are TRBV7-9 and TRBJ2-1; no firm D call. CDR1 and CDR2 from the germline V gene are SEHNR and FQNEAQ (reference sequence). The CDR3 spans 14 residues. The V and J ends lost 5 bases and 12 bases respectively, with 20 bases between them. CDR3 region: CASSVTRLTDTQFF. Written as DNA, the CDR3 is TGTGCCAGCAGCGTGACCCGGCTCACAGATACGCAGTTCTTC.

This clonotype was observed once. Because the CDR3 is missing its conserved closing phenylalanine or tryptophan, this is likely a read error. The gene calls are TRBV3-1 and TRBJ2-1; 7 bases line up with TRBD2. This CDR3 spans 15 amino acids. Germline V gene lookup returns CDR1 LGHDT and CDR2 YNNKEL (reference sequence). Germline trimming cut 7 bases from V and 2 bases from J; bases unmatched to any gene: 8. Here the CDR3 reads CASTPQAGAYNEQFS. CDR3 in DNA: TGTGCCAGCACACCCCAGGCGGGGGCCTACAATGAGCAGTTCTCC.

This clonotype was seen a handful of times. This may be a read error, as it is one base from a much larger clone. The genes are TRBV7-9 and TRBJ1-3; no definite D call. V lost 4 bases and J 6 bases, leaving 7 bases between the germline ends. There are 12 residues in the CDR3. Per germline, CDR1 SEHNR and CDR2 FQNEAQ (reference sequence). The CDR3 protein is CASSCGENTIYF. The CDR3 DNA sequence: TGTGCCAGCAGCTGTGGGGAAAACACCATATATTTT.

This clonotype rates as medium-sized. The chain couples TRBV24-1 to TRBJ2-3; D perhaps matches TRBD2 (8 bases). This CDR3 region has 15 residues. V was shortened by 1 base and J by 6 bases, with 13 bases between the two germline ends. Germline CDR1 reads KGHDR; CDR2 reads SFDVKD. The CDR3 DNA follows: TGTGCCACCAGTGATTTTAGCGGGACAGCGGATACGCAGTATTTT. Its protein product is CATSDFSGTADTQYF.

The chain employs TRBV6-2 or TRBV6-3 and TRBJ2-5, with 12 bases that match TRBD2. Per the germline V gene, CDR1 is MNHEY and CDR2 is SVGEGT. The J segment lost 1 base and the V segment lost 7 bases, leaving 16 bases of the junction unmatched. The CDR3 sequence is 19 residues long. CDR3 sequence (DNA): TGTGCCAGCAAACAGGGACTAGCGGGCAATAAACGCCCCCAAGAGACCCAGTACTTC. It translates to CASKQGLAGNKRPQETQYF.

This clonotype was found a few times. A much more abundant neighbour one base away suggests this may be a read error. The gene calls are TRBV18 and TRBJ1-1; a possible D gene is TRBD1 (6 bases). This CDR3 spans 15 amino acids. The germline gives CDR1 KGHSH, CDR2 LQKENI. V gave up 3 bases and J gave up 3 bases, with 14 bases separating them. CDR3 sequence (DNA): TGTGCCAGCTCACCCGAAGACAGGCGGCACACTGAAGCTTTCTTT. Amino acid sequence: CASSPEDRRHTEAFF. Using reference TRBV18 and TRBJ1-1 for the parts outside the CDR3, the full variable domain is NAGVMQNPRHLVRRRGQEARLRCSPMKGHSHVYWYRQLPEEGLKFMVYLQKENIIDESGMPKERFSAEFPKEGPSILRIQQVVRGDSAAYFCASSPEDRRHTEAFFGQGTRLTVV.

Only a few counts were recorded for this clonotype. The DNA of the CDR3 is TGTGCCAGCAGCTTAGCCCCGTCGGGTCCTTGGCTAGCGGGAGAGGGGCCCCACCAAGAGACCCAGTACTTC. It yields the protein CASSLAPSGPWLAGEGPHQETQYF. V gene TRBV13 combines with J gene TRBJ2-5, with 10 bases fitting TRBD2. The CDR3 runs to 24 residues. The junction had 26 bases not matched to a gene; V was cut back by 1 base and J by 0 bases. Germline V gives CDR1 PRHDT, CDR2 FYEKMQ (reference sequence).

The chain recombines TRBV20-1 with TRBJ2-1; 9 bases map to TRBD2. CDR1 is DFQATT and CDR2 is SNEGSKA in the germline V gene (reference sequence). V lost 0 bases and J lost 3; bases outside the gene matches: 6. CDR3 size: 16 residues. The CDR3 DNA follows: TGCAGTGCTAGAGATGTGGCTAGCGGGATCTACAATGAGCAGTTCTTC. This translates into CSARDVASGIYNEQFF.

Worth noting for this clonotype: The junction departs from germline at one end; a sequencing error may be responsible. This chain connects TRBV9 to TRBJ2-1; TRBD2 matches at 15 bases. The CDR3 covers 16 residues. Per the germline V gene, CDR1 is SGDLS and CDR2 is YYNGEE. In DNA form, the CDR3 reads TGTGCCCGCAGCGGAGGACTAGCGGGAGGGCCCTATGAGCAGTTCTTC. Translating it yields CARSGGLAGGPYEQFF. Filled out from reference TRBV9 and TRBJ2-1, the complete variable domain reads DSGVTQTPKHLITATGQRVTLRCSPRSGDLSVYWYQQSLDQGLQFLIQYYNGEERAKGNILERFSAQQFPDLHSELNLSSLELGDSALYFCARSGGLAGGPYEQFFGPGTRLTVL.

By proportion, this clonotype is medium-sized (0.01 to 0.1%). The CDR3 protein is CASSSARGGLGSIYEQYF. As DNA, the CDR3 is TGTGCCAGCAGCTCCGCCCGGGGGGGACTGGGTTCTATCTACGAGCAGTACTTC. J is TRBJ2-7 and V is TRBV7-8; TRBD2 aligns across 8 bases. Germline trimming cut 4 bases from V and 3 bases from J; bases unmatched to any gene: 17. This CDR3 is built from 18 residues. Germline V CDR1 and CDR2: SGHVS, FQNEAQ. Filled out from reference TRBV7-8 and TRBJ2-7, the complete variable domain reads GAGVSQSPRYKVAKRGQDVALRCDPISGHVSLFWYQQALGQGPEFLTYFQNEAQLDKSGLPSDRFFAERPEGSVSTLKIQRTQQEDSAVYLCASSSARGGLGSIYEQYFGPGTRLTVT.

By share of the sample, this clonotype is medium-sized (0.01 to 0.1%). The V call is TRBV7-2, the J call TRBJ2-1, with D unclear. CDR3 length: 14 amino acids. Germline-derived CDR1 and CDR2 are SGHTA and FQGNSA. V shed 3 bases and J shed 5 bases, with 11 bases lying between them. The CDR3 DNA reads as TGTGCCAGCAGCTTTAGATCAAATGACAATGAGCAGTTCTTC. Amino acid sequence: CASSFRSNDNEQFF.

By proportion, this clonotype is large. This sequence joins TRBV3-1 and TRBJ1-5; D unresolved. This CDR3 is built from 12 residues. Trimming shortened V by 4 bases and J by 1 base, and 2 bases separated the two germline ends. Germline values: CDR1 LGHDT, CDR2 YNNKEL (reference sequence). This chain's CDR3 is CASSRSNQPQHF. For the CDR3, the DNA is TGTGCCAGCAGCCGGAGCAATCAGCCCCAGCATTTT.

Remarks on this clonotype: This clone may be a read error of a much larger clone one base away. V usage is TRBV20-1 and J usage is TRBJ2-7; possibly TRBD1 for D (5 bases). This CDR3 is 13 amino acids long. In germline, CDR1 is DFQATT, CDR2 SNEGSKA (reference sequence). The CDR3 bases are TGCAGTGTTAGACGCAGGGTGTGGGGCGAGCAGTACTTC. Its protein is CSVRRRVWGEQYF.